The clone carrying this T cell receptor (beta chain) was found many times. The sample comes from a study of T-cell reconstitution after alpha-beta-depleted transplantation in children. Preparing the TCRbeta library involved the use of unique molecular identifiers. MiXCR, run by TCRdb on the PCR reads, gives a single entry per CDR3 protein. Here the sample spans hundreds of thousands of distinct CDR3 sequences, around 12% being singletons. Specimen: PBMCs from the stem cell graft donor, collected from the stem cell graft. The source is a human donor who donated a stem cell graft to a child with acute lymphoblastic leukemia.

CDR3 bases: TGTGCCAGCAGCTTAGATCAAGACGGATCCTACGAGCAGTACTTC. As protein: CASSLDQDGSYEQYF. The chain carries TRBV11-2 and TRBJ2-7; D unresolved. Per germline, CDR1 SGHAT and CDR2 FQNNGV. The CDR3 runs 15 residues. The V gene lost 0 bases and the J gene lost 1 base, with 10 bases spanning the gap.